A selection of T cell receptor beta chains follows, all from one sample in a study of CD8 T cells in Susac syndrome. One entry per CDR3 protein, called by TCRdb with MiXCR from the immunoSEQ multiplex PCR reads. Of under 200,000 distinct CDR3 sequences in the sample, around 95% were seen once. Sequencing was done on a sample of CD8+ T cells from PBMCs. Receptor source: a human donor with multiple sclerosis. Both conserved end residues are part of each CDR3. D genes are given only for firm matches. Size is omitted from some rows. Given values are once, few, many or a class for expanded clones.

clone_size	v_call	j_call	d_call	cdr3_nt	cdr3_aa
.	TRBV29-1	TRBJ1-1	.	.	CSVVAVGSVSFF
.	TRBV29-1	TRBJ2-3	.	TGCAGCGTTGAGAGGCGTGTCGGAACAGATACGCAGTATTTT	CSVERRVGTDTQYF
.	TRBV20-1	TRBJ2-7	.	TGCAGTGCTATACAATACCGGGACTTACCCTACGAGCAGTACTTC	CSAIQYRDLPYEQYF
once	TRBV29-1	TRBJ2-1	.	TGCAGCGTTGATCCCTCTGGCTCCTACAATGAGCAGTTCTTC	CSVDPSGSYNEQFF
.	TRBV30	TRBJ2-7	.	TGTGCCTGGAGTGGGACCGGGTCCTACGAGCAGTACTTC	CAWSGTGSYEQYF
few	TRBV30	TRBJ1-1	.	TGTGCCTGGAGTAGACTACTGAACACTGAAGCTTTCTTT	CAWSRLLNTEAFF
.	TRBV12-3/TRBV12-4	TRBJ2-3	.	TGTGCCAGCATGTCGGGCCGAGAAAATACGCAGTATTTT	CASMSGRENTQYF
.	TRBV7-6	TRBJ1-6	.	TGTGCCAGCAGCCGGACTGGCTATAATTCACCCCTCCACTTT	CASSRTGYNSPLHF
.	TRBV27	TRBJ2-6	.	TGTGCCAGCAGTTGGGGCACTGGGGCCAACGTCCTGACTTTC	CASSWGTGANVLTF
.	TRBV4-1	TRBJ2-7	TRBD2	TGCGCCAGCAGCCACGAGGAGCGGGGCCTAGGGTGGGAGCAGTACTTC	CASSHEERGLGWEQYF
.	TRBV27	TRBJ1-2	.	TGTGCCAGCAGTTCGACTCTACCCGGGGGCTACACCTTC	CASSSTLPGGYTF
.	TRBV5-1	TRBJ2-5	TRBD2	TGCGCCAGCAGCTCCCTTCCGGGACTAGCGGGGGCTCGGCGGCAAGAGACCCAGTACTTC	CASSSLPGLAGARRQETQYF
.	TRBV6-6	TRBJ2-7	TRBD1	TGTGCCACTACAGGGGGCGCTCGGTACGAGCAGTACTTC	CATTGGARYEQYF
.	TRBV7-9	TRBJ2-5	.	TGTGCCAGCGAGGATTCATCCCCGGGGCCCCAAGAGACCCAGTACTTC	CASEDSSPGPQETQYF
.	TRBV20-1	TRBJ2-3	TRBD2	TGCAGTGCTAGCCCCCTGGCGGGGGGCGTTGATGCAGATACGCAGTATTTT	CSASPLAGGVDADTQYF
.	TRBV3-1	TRBJ2-3	.	TGTGCCAGCAGCCAAGAACTAGCCACAGATACGCAGTATTTT	CASSQELATDTQYF
.	TRBV28	TRBJ1-1	.	TGTGCCAGCAGTTTTAAGGGGAGCACTGAAGCTTTCTTT	CASSFKGSTEAFF
.	TRBV5-6	TRBJ2-7	TRBD2	TGTGCCAGCAGCCCCCTTAGCGGGAGCTCCTACGAGCAGTACTTC	CASSPLSGSSYEQYF
.	TRBV12-5	TRBJ2-7	.	TGTGCTAGTGGTTTGACACATTACTCCGCCTACGAGCAGTACTTC	CASGLTHYSAYEQYF
.	TRBV15	TRBJ2-7	.	TGTGCCACCAGCACCAGGGGCGAGGGTGGGCGGCGCATGGGGCAGTACTTC	CATSTRGEGGRRMGQYF
.	TRBV6-1	TRBJ2-7	TRBD2	TGTGCCAGCAGTGAAGCGGGTCTAGCGGGATTCTACGAGCAGTACTTC	CASSEAGLAGFYEQYF
.	TRBV5-4	TRBJ1-2	.	TGTGCCAGCAGCTTGGGGTTAGAACCCCCGGTAGATGGCTACACCTTC	CASSLGLEPPVDGYTF
.	TRBV18	TRBJ2-1	.	TGTGCCAGCTCACCACCGACTTCCCCTTACAATGAGCAGTTCTTC	CASSPPTSPYNEQFF
few	TRBV2	TRBJ2-7	TRBD1	TGTGCCAGCAGTTACGGACCAGGGGGCGAGCAGTACTTC	CASSYGPGGEQYF
.	TRBV12-3/TRBV12-4	TRBJ2-7	TRBD1	TGTGCCAGCAGTGCCGGGACAGAGAGCTACGAGCAGTACTTC	CASSAGTESYEQYF
.	TRBV29-1	TRBJ2-7	.	TGCAGCGTTAATAGTTGGCAGGGTCAGTACGAGCAGTACTTC	CSVNSWQGQYEQYF
.	TRBV5-1	TRBJ2-7	TRBD1	TGCGCCAGCAGCCCGATGACAGGGTCCTACGAGCAGTACTTC	CASSPMTGSYEQYF
once	TRBV20-1	TRBJ2-1	TRBD1	TGCAGTGCCACCCTTATAGGGACAGATGAGCAGTTCTTC	CSATLIGTDEQFF
.	TRBV25-1	TRBJ2-1	.	TGTGCCAGCAGTGAACCGGCCCCCAACAGCCATGAGCAGTTCTTC	CASSEPAPNSHEQFF
once	TRBV20-1	TRBJ2-1	.	TGCAGTGCTAGAGGATATGCTCCCTACAATGAGCAGTTCTTC	CSARGYAPYNEQFF
.	TRBV7-9	TRBJ1-4	.	TGTGCCAGCAGCTTCTACAGGGTGGATGAAAAACTGTTTTTT	CASSFYRVDEKLFF
once	TRBV7-9	TRBJ2-1	.	TGTGCCAGCAGCTTAGTCCCAACTTATCGGGGTGAGCAGTTCTTC	CASSLVPTYRGEQFF
.	TRBV30	TRBJ1-1	.	TGTGCCTGGAGTGTCGGTAGAAAGGGGGGAGGCACTGAAGCTTTCTTT	CAWSVGRKGGGTEAFF
.	TRBV7-9	TRBJ2-1	.	TGTGCCAGCAGCCGACTAGTGCTTGAGCAGTTCTTC	CASSRLVLEQFF
.	TRBV9	TRBJ2-1	.	TGTGCCAGCAGCGTACCAACGACGGACAATGAGCAGTTCTTC	CASSVPTTDNEQFF
.	TRBV27	TRBJ1-2	.	TGTGCCAGCAGTTTAAGCGGTAGTGGGGCCCTCTATGGCTACACCTTC	CASSLSGSGALYGYTF
.	TRBV29-1	TRBJ1-1	.	TGCAGCGTTGAAGGGTGGGGTGAGGGACACACTGAAGCTTTCTTT	CSVEGWGEGHTEAFF
few	TRBV24-1	TRBJ1-5	.	TGTGCCACCAGTGAGGGGGGCAGCAATCAGCCCCAGCATTTT	CATSEGGSNQPQHF
.	TRBV5-1	TRBJ2-7	TRBD1	TGCGCCAGCAGCTTGGCCTCAGGGGGAATCTACGAGCAGTACTTC	CASSLASGGIYEQYF
.	TRBV29-1	TRBJ2-1	.	TGCAGCGCCCAGGGCGGACCCTACAATGAGCAGTTCTTC	CSAQGGPYNEQFF
once	TRBV6-5	TRBJ1-1	.	TGTGCCAGCAGTTACGAGGGAGACGACACCCTGAACACTGAAGCTTTCTTT	CASSYEGDDTLNTEAFF
.	TRBV20-1	TRBJ2-7	TRBD1	TGCAGTGCTAGTAACTCAGGGGGCGATTACGAGCAGTACTTC	CSASNSGGDYEQYF
.	TRBV27	TRBJ1-1	.	TGTGCCAGCAGTCGACAGAGACGGGATTTGGAAGCTTTCTTT	CASSRQRRDLEAFF
.	TRBV20-1	TRBJ2-7	.	TGCAGTGCTAGTCCAGGGTCTTCGTACGAGCAGTACTTC	CSASPGSSYEQYF
.	TRBV15	TRBJ2-3	TRBD2	TGTGCCACCAGCAGCAGACTAGCGGACACAGATACGCAGTATTTT	CATSSRLADTDTQYF
.	TRBV15	TRBJ2-7	TRBD1	TGTGCCACCAGCGGAACAGGGGGCTGGGAGCAGTACTTC	CATSGTGGWEQYF
.	TRBV20-1	TRBJ1-2	.	TGCAGTGCTTGGAAAAGAACAGGCAACGCTAACTATGGCTACACCTTC	CSAWKRTGNANYGYTF